This TCR beta chain was observed in a study of T cell responses to AZD1222 COVID-19 vaccine. Study background: Samples with a second dose at about 4 or about 12 weeks were pooled together. Study-level points and caveats: Epitopes outside B.1.351 and B.1.1.7 mutated regions reportedly drew nearly half of spike TCRs. Spike-specific TCR breadth rose after two AZD1222 doses, and depth rose as well. Donors in the cohort were predominantly white British and more often female, and clonal diversity was possibly underestimated.

The table came from immunoSEQ multiplex PCR; TCRdb's copy has only in-frame clones and leaves some out. This table has approximately 150,000 clones, approximately 91% appearing once. As to this clone: What it binds is not known.

Germline values: CDR1 MRHNA, CDR2 SNTAGT. This CDR3 has 15 amino acids. With 3 bases clipped from V and 5 bases from J, the junction kept 10 bases outside the gene matches. This sample comprised peripheral blood, obtained on day 0 of AZD1222 vaccination. The sequence was collected from an adult in good health. The rearrangement uses TRBV6-4 and TRBJ2-7; 7 nucleotides match TRBD1. Here the CDR3 DNA reads TGTGCCAGCAGTGAAGAACCCGGGACAGTCGACGAGCAGTACTTC. Its protein is CASSEEPGTVDEQYF.